Each of the 16 T cell receptor beta chains below was sequenced from the same sample in a study of CD8 T cells in Susac syndrome. An input of about 0.5 to 1 ug of RNA was subjected to reverse transcription using random hexamers. TCRdb independently ran MiXCR on the immunoSEQ multiplex PCR reads; one entry per CDR3 protein. Of around 300,000 distinct CDR3 sequences in the sample, roughly 94% were seen once. Source material: CD4+ T cells from PBMCs. These receptors were taken from a human donor with multiple sclerosis.

The chain joins TRBV4-3 to TRBJ1-2; the D is unclear. Trimming removed 0 bases from V and 3 bases from J, with 11 bases in between. CDR1 is LGHNA and CDR2 is YSLEER in the germline V gene. CDR3 length equals 15 residues. CDR3 protein: CASSQDWGAHYGYTF. CDR3 DNA: TGCGCCAGCAGCCAAGATTGGGGAGCCCACTATGGCTACACCTTC.

For the CDR3, the DNA is TGTGCCAGCAGCCCCCGGACAGGGAAGAACACCGGGGAGCTGTTTTTT. It yields the protein CASSPRTGKNTGELFF. V gene TRBV11-2 combines with J gene TRBJ2-2; 8 positions match TRBD1. Germline V lookup: CDR1 SGHAT, CDR2 FQNNGV. The CDR3 covers 16 residues. After removal of 5 bases from V and 1 base from J, the junction contained 6 bases not matched to a gene.

The chain combines TRBV30 with TRBJ1-2; D is unclear. Germline assignment: CDR1 GTSNPN and CDR2 SVGIG (reference sequence). V was clipped by 0 bases and J by 6 bases, with 8 bases between them. The CDR3 sequence is 12 residues long. CDR3 nucleotides: TGTGCCTGGAGTGTAGGGTACGATGGCTACACCTTC. Protein product: CAWSVGYDGYTF.

The chain uses TRBV4-2 and TRBJ1-3; D is unclear. Trimming pared 4 bases from V and 0 bases from J, leaving 10 bases between. The CDR3 consists of 15 residues. Per the germline V gene, CDR1 is LGHNA and CDR2 is YNFKEQ. The CDR3 DNA reads TGTGCCAGCAGCCTTAACAGCATCTCTGGAAACACCATATATTTT. This encodes CASSLNSISGNTIYF.

The V and J genes are TRBV6-5 and TRBJ2-2; possible D gene TRBD1, 5 bases. Trimming stripped 2 bases from V and 6 bases from J, with 13 bases between. Germline V gene data show CDR1 as MNHEY and CDR2 as SVGAGI. The CDR3 length is 15 residues. CDR3 amino acids: CASSYAQGIAGELFF. The CDR3 DNA sequence: TGTGCCAGCAGTTACGCGCAGGGCATAGCCGGGGAGCTGTTTTTT.

V and J are TRBV10-3 and TRBJ2-5; no clear D. CDR3 length equals 13 residues. The germline V gene encodes CDR1 ENHRY and CDR2 SYGVKD. Trimming removed 4 bases from V and 5 bases from J, with 11 bases in between. The CDR3: CAISAGMGETQYF. Here the CDR3 DNA reads TGTGCCATCAGTGCGGGTATGGGGGAGACCCAGTACTTC.

The rearrangement joins TRBV24-1 to TRBJ1-1; a weak D match, TRBD1 (6 bases). V gave up 5 bases and J gave up 1 base, with 13 bases separating them. The CDR3 contains 15 residues. Germline-derived CDR1 and CDR2 are KGHDR and SFDVKD. The CDR3 region has the DNA TGTGCCACCAGTGGAAGCCAGGGGAAGAACACTGAAGCTTTCTTT. Residues: CATSGSQGKNTEAFF.

This chain links TRBV24-1 with TRBJ1-4; TRBD1 matches 9 bases. Germline lookup yields CDR1 KGHDR and CDR2 SFDVKD. This CDR3 is built from 17 residues. J lost 0 bases, V lost 4 bases, and 5 bases had no gene match. The CDR3 spells CATSDPGQGPTNEKLFF. DNA of the CDR3: TGTGCCACCAGTGACCCGGGACAGGGTCCAACTAATGAAAAACTGTTTTTT.

The gene calls are TRBV18 and TRBJ2-1, with a tentative D call TRBD2 (5 bases). Germline loops: CDR1 KGHSH, CDR2 LQKENI. Trimming stripped 2 bases from V and 9 bases from J, with 17 bases between. The CDR3 totals 15 residues. The CDR3 sequence: CASSPIGSGWGEQFF. The CDR3 nucleotides are TGTGCCAGCTCACCAATTGGGTCGGGATGGGGTGAGCAGTTCTTC.

The chain employs TRBV19 and TRBJ1-1; unclear D gene. Germline CDR1 is LNHDA and CDR2 is SQIVND (reference sequence). The ends were cut back, 3 bases at V and 1 base at J, with 12 bases in the middle. The CDR3 contains 15 residues. The CDR3 spells CASSIAPGENTEAFF. DNA for the CDR3: TGTGCCAGTAGTATCGCGCCAGGAGAGAACACTGAAGCTTTCTTT.

This chain uses TRBV5-8 with TRBJ1-5, with D possibly being TRBD1 (5 bases). V was trimmed by 2 bases and J by 8 bases, leaving 14 bases between them. From germline, CDR1 is SGHTS and CDR2 YDEGEE. The CDR3 runs 14 residues. The CDR3 DNA is TGTGCCAGCAGCTTTGGGGGAGGAATTGAGCCCCAGCATTTT. This translates into CASSFGGGIEPQHF.

CDR3 region: CASTDIGDTEAFF. The CDR3 DNA is TGCGCCAGCACCGATATCGGGGACACTGAAGCTTTCTTT. The V gene is TRBV5-1, the J gene TRBJ1-1; D unresolved. This CDR3 spans 13 amino acids. The germline gives CDR1 SGHRS, CDR2 YFSETQ. With 6 bases removed from V and 3 bases from J, the gap between germline ends came to 12 bases.

The gene calls are TRBV3-1 and TRBJ1-1; no firm D call. The ends were cut back, 4 bases at V and 4 bases at J, with 19 bases in the middle. The germline V gene has CDR1 LGHDT and CDR2 YNNKEL (reference sequence). The CDR3 has 16 residues. CDR3 in amino acids: CASSPHLGAGATEAFF. The CDR3 nucleotides are TGTGCCAGCAGCCCCCACCTCGGTGCCGGCGCCACTGAAGCTTTCTTT.

This chain uses TRBV7-3 with TRBJ1-2, with 8 bases matching TRBD1. CDR1 is SGHTA and CDR2 is FQGTGA in the germline V gene. V lost 5 bases to trimming and J lost 10 bases; unmatched junction nucleotides: 12. This CDR3 spans 14 amino acids. CDR3 nucleotides: TGTGCCAGCAGCCCCTCGGACAGGGCGGGCCTCTACACCTTC. Protein: CASSPSDRAGLYTF.

This clonotype came up a few times. The chain recombines TRBV30 with TRBJ2-7; 8 positions match TRBD2. CDR3 length: 14 residues. V was pared by 3 bases and J by 3 bases, with 7 bases of the junction left unmatched. Looked up from germline, CDR1 is GTSNPN and CDR2 is SVGIG (reference sequence). CDR3 coding DNA: TGTGCCTGGAGCCCGGAGCGGGGGTTCTACGAGCAGTACTTC. It translates to CAWSPERGFYEQYF.

The chain carries TRBV7-9 and TRBJ1-2; D might be TRBD1 (6 bases). The CDR3 extends over 16 amino acids. Germline V gives CDR1 SEHNR, CDR2 FQNEAQ (reference sequence). V lost 0 bases, J lost 2 bases, and 13 bases lay in between. CDR3 nucleotide sequence: TGTGCCAGCAGCTTAGCGCGGGGGCGCGGGAACTATGGCTACACCTTC. It translates to CASSLARGRGNYGYTF.